A single sample gave rise to the 26 T cell receptor beta chains below, sequenced in a study of cytomegalovirus exposure and HLA in healthy donors. Researchers ran the PCR with 60 Vbeta and 13 Jbeta primers. TCRdb's table, derived via immunoSEQ multiplex PCR, lists solely in-frame clones and lacks some. This sample has roughly 150,000 clones, with 65% to 85% found just once. Specimen: PBMCs. Receptor source: a woman aged 40 to 50 in good health and CMV-seropositive.

This clone has a single count. The chain employs TRBV9 and TRBJ1-1; D is unclear. This CDR3 is 14 amino acids long. In germline, CDR1 is SGDLS, CDR2 YYNGEE. With 6 bases removed from V and 0 bases from J, the gap between germline ends came to 12 bases. The DNA of the CDR3 is TGTGCCAGCACCCCTGGCCTGCTGAACACTGAAGCTTTCTTT. It yields the protein CASTPGLLNTEAFF.

The chain couples TRBV28 to TRBJ1-2; D is unresolved. Trimming removed 8 bases at V and 3 bases at J, with 16 bases between. Germline V lookup: CDR1 MDHEN, CDR2 SYDVKM. This CDR3 contains 14 residues. This chain's CDR3 is CASLSVRTYYGYTF. The CDR3 DNA sequence: TGTGCCAGCTTAAGCGTGAGAACCTACTATGGCTACACCTTC.

The chain has TRBV5-6 and TRBJ1-4; 7 nucleotides align to TRBD1. The CDR3 sequence is 16 residues long. Germline V gene data show CDR1 as SGHDT and CDR2 as YYEEEE. Germline trimming cut 0 bases from V and 7 bases from J; bases unmatched to any gene: 9. CDR3 region: CASSLAVRGLGEKLFF. As DNA, the CDR3 is TGTGCCAGCAGCTTGGCCGTAAGGGGGCTGGGTGAAAAACTGTTTTTT.

V is TRBV19 and J is TRBJ2-1, with 8 bases identical to TRBD1. This CDR3 is built from 15 residues. In germline, CDR1 is LNHDA, CDR2 SQIVND (reference sequence). With 3 bases clipped from V and 4 bases from J, the junction kept 5 bases outside the gene matches. CDR3 amino acids: CASSIDRGPYNEQFF. The CDR3 nucleotides read TGTGCCAGTAGTATCGACAGGGGCCCTTACAATGAGCAGTTCTTC. Full variable domain (outside the CDR3, taken from reference TRBV19 and TRBJ2-1): DGGITQSPKYLFRKEGQNVTLSCEQNLNHDAMYWYRQDPGQGLRLIYYSQIVNDFQKGDIAEGYSVSREKKESFPLTVTSAQKNPTAFYLCASSIDRGPYNEQFFGPGTRLTVL.

The rearrangement links TRBV18 to TRBJ1-4; weak D call: TRBD1 (6 bases). The CDR3 is 14 residues long. With 4 bases removed from V and 2 bases from J, the gap between germline ends came to 8 bases. The V gene's germline CDR1 is KGHSH and CDR2 LQKENI. The CDR3 nucleotides are TGTGCCAGCTCACTTCAGGGGACTAATGAAAAACTGTTTTTT. This codes for CASSLQGTNEKLFF.

The chain is built from TRBV7-8 and TRBJ1-6; D ambiguous. Germline V lookup: CDR1 SGHVS, CDR2 FQNEAQ. Trimming took off 5 bases at V and 8 bases at J, with 10 bases between the two ends. This CDR3 has 13 amino acids. The CDR3 reads CASSRGIYSPLHF. CDR3 coding DNA: TGTGCCAGCAGCCGAGGCATATATTCACCCCTCCACTTT.

A word on this clone: The sample holds other DNA sequences that translate to the same CDR3. The CDR3 region is CASSTYYEQYF. Written as DNA, the CDR3 is TGTGCCAGCAGCACCTATTACGAGCAGTACTTC. This chain connects TRBV7-9 to TRBJ2-7; D gene unclear. The CDR3 is made up of 11 amino acids. The V gene lost 5 bases and the J gene lost 4 bases, with 6 bases spanning the gap. Germline values: CDR1 SEHNR, CDR2 FQNEAQ (reference sequence).

The CDR3 region has the DNA TGTGCCAGCAGCTTCCTTATCAGGGGGCGCGGCGAGCAGTACTTC. It codes for CASSFLIRGRGEQYF. The gene calls are TRBV5-8 and TRBJ2-7; 8 nucleotides line up with TRBD1. Germline-derived CDR1 and CDR2 are SGHTS and YDEGEE. The trim removed 2 bases at V and 6 bases at J, leaving 10 bases unmatched. This CDR3 region has 15 residues.

The chain is built from TRBV2 and TRBJ2-3; D unclear. Looked up from germline, CDR1 is SNHLY and CDR2 is FYNNEI. The CDR3 covers 11 residues. V lost 4 bases and J 6 bases, leaving 5 bases between the germline ends. DNA for the CDR3: TGTGCCAGCAGTGTGCGTGATACGCAGTATTTT. This translates into CASSVRDTQYF.

The chain links TRBV28 to TRBJ1-5, with D possibly TRBD1 on 6 matching bases. The V end lost 6 bases, the J end lost 4 bases, and 13 bases lay between the germline ends. The CDR3 contains 14 residues. CDR1 and CDR2 from the germline V gene are MDHEN and SYDVKM. CDR3 sequence: CASRQGFNNQPQHF. The CDR3 coding sequence is TGTGCCAGCAGGCAGGGGTTCAATAATCAGCCCCAGCATTTT.

The V gene is TRBV7-9, the J gene TRBJ1-4; possibly TRBD1 for D (5 bases). This CDR3 comprises 15 residues. The germline V gene encodes CDR1 SEHNR and CDR2 FQNEAQ (reference sequence). The V and J ends lost 3 bases and 2 bases respectively, with 10 bases between them. The CDR3 region is CASSLQGATNEKLFF. The CDR3 nucleotides are TGTGCCAGCAGCTTGCAGGGCGCGACTAATGAAAAACTGTTTTTT.

This clone came up a few times. The chain recombines TRBV19 with TRBJ1-5, with D unclear. Germline V gene lookup returns CDR1 LNHDA and CDR2 SQIVND (reference sequence). This CDR3 is 15 amino acids long. Trimming stripped 6 bases from V and 3 bases from J, with 15 bases between. For the CDR3, the DNA is TGTGCCAGTAGCCAAGCGCGGGCTCCCAATCAGCCCCAGCATTTT. Residues: CASSQARAPNQPQHF.

V usage is TRBV7-2 and J usage is TRBJ1-6, with TRBD1 as a possible D gene (5 bases). Looked up from germline, CDR1 is SGHTA and CDR2 is FQGNSA. Between the trimmed V and J ends, which lost 5 bases and 9 bases, there was a span of 14 bases. There are 14 residues in the CDR3. CDR3 nucleotide sequence: TGTGCCAGCAGCCAAGCGAGACAGCTTTCACCCCTCCACTTT. It codes for CASSQARQLSPLHF.

The chain uses TRBV27 and TRBJ2-7, with 9 nucleotides matching TRBD1. The CDR3 contains 15 residues. Germline lookup yields CDR1 MNHEY and CDR2 SMNVEV (reference sequence). J lost 5 bases, V lost 5 bases, and 10 bases had no gene match. The CDR3 here is CASSTSGTGFDEQYF. The DNA for the CDR3 is TGTGCCAGCAGTACTTCCGGGACAGGGTTCGACGAGCAGTACTTC.

This clone is a singleton in its sample. The chain is built from TRBV28 and TRBJ2-5; D might be TRBD2 (6 bases). Trimming pared 2 bases from V and 5 bases from J, leaving 9 bases between. CDR1 is MDHEN, CDR2 SYDVKM, per germline. This CDR3 is 13 amino acids long. In DNA, the CDR3 is TGTGCCAGCAGTTTAGGAGGGTTTGAGACCCAGTACTTC. Translated: CASSLGGFETQYF. Filled out from reference TRBV28 and TRBJ2-5, the complete variable domain reads DVKVTQSSRYLVKRTGEKVFLECVQDMDHENMFWYRQDPGLGLRLIYFSYDVKMKEKGDIPEGYSVSREKKERFSLILESASTNQTSMYLCASSLGGFETQYFGPGTRLLVL.

V usage is TRBV6-5 and J usage is TRBJ1-2, with 8 bases matching TRBD1. Germline-derived CDR1 and CDR2 are MNHEY and SVGAGI. V trimming: 3 bases; J trimming: 6 bases; junction bases outside the gene matches: 6. The CDR3 is made up of 14 amino acids. The CDR3 region is CASSYLGQENGYTF. The CDR3 DNA follows: TGTGCCAGCAGTTATTTGGGACAGGAGAATGGCTACACCTTC.

V and J are TRBV21-1 and TRBJ1-2; TRBD1 reflects the table's D call only, with no check against the DNA. TRBV21-1 is marked as a pseudogene. The CDR3 totals 17 residues. CDR3 sequence (DNA): TGTGCCAGCAGCAACCCCACAACAGGGAAGTACGGGCCAGGCTACACCTTC. Amino acids: CASSNPTTGKYGPGYTF.

This chain links TRBV6-5 with TRBJ2-2; 7 bases are a match to TRBD2. The ends lost 4 bases at V and 4 bases at J; junction bases unmatched: 6. Germline-derived CDR1 and CDR2 are MNHEY and SVGAGI. There are 15 residues in the CDR3. The CDR3 DNA sequence: TGTGCCAGCAGTTTAAGCGGGGCGGGCACCGGGGAGCTGTTTTTT. Its translation: CASSLSGAGTGELFF.

The rearrangement uses TRBV5-1 and TRBJ1-4, with 9 bases lining up with TRBD1. CDR1 SGHRS and CDR2 YFSETQ come from the germline V gene. J was trimmed by 7 bases and V by 1 base; bases with no gene match: 5. This CDR3 has 15 residues. The CDR3 sequence is CASSLWGTGSEKLFF. CDR3 nucleotide sequence: TGCGCCAGCAGCTTGTGGGGGACAGGGTCTGAAAAACTGTTTTTT.

The J gene is TRBJ2-1, the V gene TRBV5-1; 13 bases match TRBD2. The ends lost 0 bases at V and 4 bases at J; junction bases unmatched: 4. This CDR3 comprises 17 residues. The germline gives CDR1 SGHRS, CDR2 YFSETQ. CDR3 coding DNA: TGCGCCAGCAGCTTGGCGAGACTAGCGGGGGGATACAATGAGCAGTTCTTC. Protein product: CASSLARLAGGYNEQFF.

This sequence joins TRBV5-1 and TRBJ2-1; D gene ambiguous. CDR3 size: 14 residues. With 4 bases removed from V and 6 bases from J, the gap between germline ends came to 14 bases. Germline lookup yields CDR1 SGHRS and CDR2 YFSETQ. Here the CDR3 DNA reads TGCGCCAGCAGCGAGAGTATCGCATTCAATGAGCAGTTCTTC. Protein product: CASSESIAFNEQFF.

The chain combines TRBV4-3 with TRBJ1-2; 10 bases line up with TRBD1. V gave up 0 bases and J gave up 4 bases; unmatched junction bases: 8. The CDR3 loop spans 17 amino acids. Germline V gene lookup returns CDR1 LGHNA and CDR2 YSLEER. The CDR3 DNA reads TGCGCCAGCAGCCAAGATACCTCGACAGGGGGCACCTATGGCTACACCTTC. This codes for CASSQDTSTGGTYGYTF.

The chain links TRBV2 to TRBJ1-5, with D possibly matching TRBD1 (6 bases). The V gene lost 4 bases and the J gene lost 5 bases, with 9 bases spanning the gap. The CDR3 runs to 13 residues. Germline V gene sequence: CDR1 SNHLY, CDR2 FYNNEI. CDR3 in DNA: TGTGCCAGCAGTGTCTCAGGGGATCAGCCCCAGCATTTT. Residues: CASSVSGDQPQHF.

The chain links TRBV6-5 to TRBJ2-1; TRBD1 might be the D (6 bases). Germline lookup yields CDR1 MNHEY and CDR2 SVGAGI. CDR3 size: 16 residues. The germline V and J ends were trimmed by 0 bases and 0 bases, with 9 bases remaining between them. DNA of the CDR3: TGTGCCAGCAGTTACTCGAGGGGGAGCTCCTACAATGAGCAGTTCTTC. This encodes CASSYSRGSSYNEQFF.

CDR3 nucleotide sequence: TGTGCCAGTAGTATACAGGGGGCAGTCACTGAAGCTTTCTTT. It codes for CASSIQGAVTEAFF. The J gene is TRBJ1-1, the V gene TRBV19; TRBD1 matches at 8 bases. The ends lost 2 bases at V and 4 bases at J; junction bases unmatched: 3. CDR1 and CDR2 (germline): LNHDA, SQIVND (reference sequence). The length of the CDR3 is 14 residues.

Only a few counts were recorded for this clone. The same CDR3 arises from other DNA sequences in this sample as well. The J gene is TRBJ2-2, the V gene TRBV18; D is unresolved. The V end was cut by 4 bases, the J end by 0 bases, with 3 bases between. Germline V CDR1 and CDR2: KGHSH, LQKENI. The CDR3 is made up of 13 amino acids. Written as DNA, the CDR3 is TGTGCCAGCTCACTAACGAACACCGGGGAGCTGTTTTTT. Translating gives CASSLTNTGELFF. The variable domain in full, completed from reference TRBV18 and TRBJ2-2, reads NAGVMQNPRHLVRRRGQEARLRCSPMKGHSHVYWYRQLPEEGLKFMVYLQKENIIDESGMPKERFSAEFPKEGPSILRIQQVVRGDSAAYFCASSLTNTGELFFGEGSRLTVL.